The next 24 T cell receptor beta chains were all read from a single sample in a study of T-cell memory formation after mild COVID-19. TCRdb redid the calling of the 5' RACE reads with MiXCR, one entry per CDR3 protein. The sample comprises 300,000 to 350,000 distinct CDR3 sequences, roughly 21% of which are singletons, and around a fifth rests with the top ten. What was sequenced was PBMCs or a T cell subset sorted from them (not recorded which). The receptors stem from a man aged 18-30 years who had mild COVID-19 (a few samples of this study predate the infection). Cell type and time point are not known.

This chain uses TRBV12-3 or TRBV12-4 with TRBJ2-3; D ambiguous. CDR3 length: 16 residues. The V end was cut by 1 base, the J end by 0 bases, with 11 bases between. The CDR3 DNA reads TGTGCCAGCAGTTTAGTCGGGTTTACTAGCACAGATACGCAGTATTTT. This gives the protein CASSLVGFTSTDTQYF.

V usage is TRBV7-2 and J usage is TRBJ2-5; TRBD2 matches 12 bases. The CDR3 runs to 16 residues. The ends lost 2 bases at V and 1 base at J; junction bases unmatched: 2. The germline CDR1 and CDR2 sequences are SGHTA and FQGNSA. In nucleotides, the CDR3 is TGTGCCAGCAGCTTATCGACTAGCGGGGGCCAAGAGACCCAGTACTTC. This gives the protein CASSLSTSGGQETQYF.

The table lists this clonotype with many counts. CDR3 sequence: CASSQDMAGLIVEQYF. CDR3 sequence (DNA): TGTGCCAGCAGCCAAGATATGGCGGGGCTCATAGTCGAGCAGTACTTC. The chain combines TRBV3-2 with TRBJ2-7; TRBD1 is the table's D call, not checked against the DNA. TRBV3-2 constitutes a pseudogene. The CDR3 runs to 16 residues.

This clonotype was recorded a few times. The chain employs TRBV7-3 and TRBJ2-2; D gene unclear. V dropped 0 bases and J dropped 5 bases, with 4 bases sitting between them. The CDR3 runs 13 residues. Germline lookup yields CDR1 SGHTA and CDR2 FQGTGA. The CDR3 DNA reads as TGTGCCAGCAGCTTAACTCGTACCGGGGAGCTGTTTTTT. Translating it yields CASSLTRTGELFF.

Worth noting for this clonotype: At one of its ends the junction is not consistent with the germline gene, which may arise from a read error. This sequence joins TRBV5-1 and TRBJ2-2, with unresolved D. The V gene's germline CDR1 is SGHRS and CDR2 YFSETQ. CDR3 length: 11 amino acids. The CDR3 sequence is CACRLVGELFF. The CDR3 DNA follows: TGCGCCTGCAGATTGGTCGGGGAGCTGTTTTTT. Full variable domain (rest looked up from reference TRBV5-1 and TRBJ2-2): KAGVTQTPRYLIKTRGQQVTLSCSPISGHRSVSWYQQTPGQGLQFLFEYFSETQRNKGNFPGRFSGRQFSNSRSEMNVSTLELGDSALYLCACRLVGELFFGEGSRLTVL.

The table lists this clonotype with a few counts. J is TRBJ2-3 and V is TRBV4-1; TRBD2 matches 8 bases. From germline, CDR1 is MGHRA and CDR2 YSYEKL. CDR3 length: 15 amino acids. With 0 bases clipped from V and 4 bases from J, the junction kept 3 bases outside the gene matches. CDR3 DNA: TGCGCCAGCAGCCAAGAACTAGCGGTCTCAGATACGCAGTATTTT. It specifies CASSQELAVSDTQYF.

This CDR3 reads CASSQGPRVANNEQFF. CDR3 nucleotide sequence: TGCGCCAGCAGCCAAGGGCCTAGAGTGGCTAACAATGAGCAGTTCTTC. The chain couples TRBV4-3 to TRBJ2-1, with D uncertain. Per the germline V gene, CDR1 is LGHNA and CDR2 is YSLEER. The CDR3 contains 16 residues. Trimming removed 1 base from V and 5 bases from J, with 15 bases in between.

The chain links TRBV20-1 to TRBJ2-5; no clear D. From germline, CDR1 is DFQATT and CDR2 SNEGSKA (reference sequence). CDR3 size: 12 residues. Trimming shortened V by 5 bases and J by 4 bases, and 11 bases separated the two germline ends. The CDR3: CSAHDAAETQYF. The CDR3 nucleotides are TGCAGTGCTCACGACGCGGCAGAGACCCAGTACTTC.

This clonotype was seen a handful of times. The rearrangement uses TRBV28 and TRBJ2-7; 7 nucleotides match TRBD1. V shed 6 bases, J shed 12 bases, and the junction held 11 bases outside the gene matches. This CDR3 is built from 12 residues. Germline CDR1 and CDR2: MDHEN and SYDVKM. DNA for the CDR3: TGTGCCAGCAGCCGTTACAGGGGACCGGGGTACGTC. Protein: CASSRYRGPGYV.

V and J are TRBV7-7 and TRBJ2-5; D possibly corresponds to TRBD2 (5 bases). The CDR3 covers 15 residues. V shed 0 bases and J shed 5 bases, with 13 bases lying between them. Germline assignment: CDR1 SSHAT and CDR2 FNYEAQ (reference sequence). CDR3 sequence: CASSLARSDWETQYF. The CDR3 DNA follows: TGTGCCAGCAGCTTAGCGAGGTCGGACTGGGAGACCCAGTACTTC. The full variable domain, with the rest looked up from reference TRBV7-7 and TRBJ2-5, is GAGVSQSPRYKVTKRGQDVTLRCDPISSHATLYWYQQALGQGPEFLTYFNYEAQPDKSGLPSDRFSAERPEGSISTLTIQRTEQRDSAMYRCASSLARSDWETQYFGPGTRLLVL.

V gene TRBV13 combines with J gene TRBJ2-1, with 7 bases identical to TRBD1. Trimming removed 5 bases from V and 5 bases from J; junction bases left unmatched: 12. Germline CDR1 reads PRHDT; CDR2 reads FYEKMQ (reference sequence). CDR3 length: 16 amino acids. DNA for the CDR3: TGTGCCAGCAGCCAACTAGGGGGCTACCTTCACAATGAGCAGTTCTTC. The encoded protein is CASSQLGGYLHNEQFF.

This clonotype was counted a few times. This sequence joins TRBV10-3 and TRBJ2-7; 9 positions match TRBD1. Germline CDR1 ENHRY, CDR2 SYGVKD. The CDR3 runs 15 residues. V shed 0 bases, J shed 6 bases, and the junction held 6 bases outside the gene matches. CDR3 sequence (DNA): TGTGCCATCAGTGAGTCGGGACAGGGCCTTCCCGAGCAGTACGTC. It translates to CAISESGQGLPEQYV.

This clonotype occurred a few times. Here the CDR3 DNA reads TGCAGTGCATCGAGACAGGGGGCGAGTTGGGACAATGAGCAGTTCTTC. It translates to CSASRQGASWDNEQFF. The rearrangement joins TRBV20-1 to TRBJ2-1; 10 bases match TRBD1. CDR1 and CDR2 from the germline V gene are DFQATT and SNEGSKA (reference sequence). CDR3 size: 16 residues. V was clipped by 6 bases and J by 5 bases; unmatched bases: 13.

The chain recombines TRBV20-1 with TRBJ2-5, with D perhaps TRBD2 (6 bases). The CDR3 extends over 15 amino acids. V was trimmed by 3 bases and J by 5 bases, leaving 19 bases between them. Germline CDR1 is DFQATT and CDR2 is SNEGSKA (reference sequence). CDR3 DNA: TGCAGTGCTAGTTTAGTCGGGAGCTTGGCTGAGACCCAGTACTTC. This sequence encodes CSASLVGSLAETQYF.

The chain recombines TRBV19 with TRBJ1-5; the match to TRBD1 covers 7 bases. J lost 5 bases, V lost 5 bases, and 18 bases had no gene match. The germline gives CDR1 LNHDA, CDR2 SQIVND (reference sequence). This CDR3 is built from 18 residues. The DNA of the CDR3 is TGTGCCAGTAGTTCACACCCGAGGGGACAGAAAGTCGATCAGCCCCAGCATTTT. The encoded protein is CASSSHPRGQKVDQPQHF.

The rearrangement links TRBV9 to TRBJ1-2; 7 nucleotides match TRBD1. The length of the CDR3 is 14 residues. V gave up 2 bases and J gave up 4 bases; unmatched junction bases: 5. CDR1 and CDR2 from the germline V gene are SGDLS and YYNGEE. CDR3 amino acids: CASSVDRVGYGYTF. The DNA of the CDR3 is TGTGCCAGCAGCGTCGACAGGGTGGGCTATGGCTACACCTTC.

This clonotype was counted between two and nine times. V and J are TRBV1 and TRBJ2-5; the DNA was not used to check the table's D call, TRBD1. TRBV1 is a listed pseudogene. CDR3 length equals 15 residues. The CDR3 region is CTSSQDQAGGETQYF. The CDR3 bases are TGCACCAGCAGCCAAGATCAAGCCGGGGGAGAGACCCAGTACTTC.

This clonotype was recorded a few times. The J gene is TRBJ1-1, the V gene TRBV5-1; perhaps TRBD1 as D (5 bases). With 7 bases removed from V and 5 bases from J, the gap between germline ends came to 21 bases. The CDR3 is 15 residues long. Germline assignment: CDR1 SGHRS and CDR2 YFSETQ. As DNA, the CDR3 is TGCGCCAGCCACCCGATGGGGGAGGGGTGGACTGAAGCTTTCTTT. Residues: CASHPMGEGWTEAFF.

The chain links TRBV7-9 to TRBJ2-3, with D maybe TRBD1 (5 bases). V was shortened by 4 bases and J by 2 bases, with 19 bases between the two germline ends. Germline V gene data show CDR1 as SEHNR and CDR2 as FQNEAQ (reference sequence). The CDR3 runs to 17 residues. Here the CDR3 reads CASSSFFAGKFTDTQYF. Written as DNA, the CDR3 is TGTGCCAGCAGCTCCTTTTTCGCAGGGAAGTTCACAGATACGCAGTATTTT.

Concerning this clonotype: A read error may account for a junction end that differs from germline. The chain employs TRBV9 and TRBJ1-2; D ambiguous. This CDR3 region has 14 residues. The germline V gene encodes CDR1 SGDLS and CDR2 YYNGEE. CDR3 in DNA: TGTGCCAGCAGCGCGAACTTCCGCTCCCCAGGCCTGGCCTTC. Amino acid sequence: CASSANFRSPGLAF.

The CDR3 here is CASSQGWPNQPQHF. The CDR3 nucleotides are TGCGCCAGCAGCCAAGGATGGCCCAATCAGCCCCAGCATTTT. This sequence joins TRBV4-1 and TRBJ1-5, with no clear D. CDR3 length: 14 amino acids. Trimming took 1 base from V and 3 from J, leaving 7 bases between them. Germline CDR1 reads MGHRA; CDR2 reads YSYEKL.

The sample holds a few counts of this clonotype. The CDR3 is CSARGGAFYNEQFF. The CDR3 coding sequence is TGCAGTGCTAGAGGGGGGGCCTTCTACAATGAGCAGTTCTTC. This sequence joins TRBV20-1 and TRBJ2-1, with D perhaps matching TRBD1 or TRBD2 (6 bases each). The germline gives CDR1 DFQATT, CDR2 SNEGSKA (reference sequence). The CDR3 has 14 residues. Trimming left V 1 base short and J 3 bases short, with 10 bases between.

There are a few counts of this clonotype. The chain employs TRBV7-2 and TRBJ2-5; possible D gene TRBD2, 6 bases. The CDR3 is 14 residues long. V was trimmed by 5 bases and J by 3 bases, leaving 13 bases between them. Germline-derived CDR1 and CDR2 are SGHTA and FQGNSA. The CDR3 spells CASSLGLREETQYF. In nucleotides, the CDR3 is TGTGCCAGCAGCCTGGGACTTAGAGAAGAGACCCAGTACTTC.

The genes are TRBV5-1 and TRBJ2-5; 12 bases agree with TRBD1. Trimming cost V 4 bases and J 1 base; bases outside gene matches: 2. This CDR3 spans 15 amino acids. Germline CDR1 SGHRS, CDR2 YFSETQ. DNA for the CDR3: TGCGCCAGCAGCGGGACAGGGGGCTCCCAAGAGACCCAGTACTTC. As protein: CASSGTGGSQETQYF.